The table lists the clone carrying this T cell receptor beta chain with a few counts. What it binds is not known. This sample was included in a study of blood T cells in healthy people across ages. The study, taken as a whole, reports: For the donors, CMV status was unknown and possibly confounded expanded clonotype changes. The study found more naive CD4+ cells and higher diversity in long-lived than aged donors.

This CDR3 is built from 14 residues. Germline V CDR1 and CDR2: SGHTA, FQGNSA. The ends were cut back, 5 bases at V and 6 bases at J, with 14 bases in the middle. Primers used in a second PCR of about 7 to 11 cycles were a sample-barcoded 5' primer and a J-beta primer mix. MiXCR was run by TCRdb on the 5' RACE reads, yielding one entry per CDR3 protein. The sample records more than 500,000 distinct CDR3 sequences, 25% to 30% being singletons. The receptor comes from a woman aged 70 to 79 in good health. The chain has TRBV7-2 and TRBJ2-1; possibly TRBD2 for D (5 bases). The sequenced sample was blood. The CDR3 here is CASSRGSLGNEQFF. The CDR3 region has the DNA TGTGCCAGCAGCCGTGGGAGTTTGGGCAATGAGCAGTTCTTC.